This is a list of T cell receptor beta chains from one sample in a study of neurological immune-mediated disorders. From the 5' RACE reads, TCRdb called clonotypes with MiXCR, one entry per CDR3 protein. The sample yields tens of thousands of distinct CDR3 sequences, over 2% seen once. Sequencing was done on a sample of PBMCs. These receptors came from a man aged 50 to 60 with multiple sclerosis. CDR3s include the opening cysteine and the closing phenylalanine or tryptophan. Fields, in order: CDR3 protein, D gene, J gene, clone size, V gene. The D gene is left open where the match is weak. Size tells how often a clone was seen (once, few, many) or the class of an expanded clone, and some rows leave it out.

CASSWGQGVGELFF,TRBD1,TRBJ2-2,many,TRBV12-3/TRBV12-4
CASRQTSGGTDTQYF,TRBD2,TRBJ2-3,many,TRBV3-1
CSARGSNQPQHF,.,TRBJ1-5,many,TRBV20-1
CSARDGRAPYSNQPQNF,.,TRBJ1-5,.,TRBV20-1
CASSIRTGIYEQYF,TRBD1,TRBJ2-7,.,TRBV14
CASRTVYEQYF,.,TRBJ2-7,many,TRBV6-5
CASTRTSGGAVETQYF,TRBD2,TRBJ2-5,few,TRBV6-6
CASSGQGIRSNQPQNF,.,TRBJ1-5,many,TRBV6-6
CASSYSSTGTRIDTQYF,.,TRBJ2-3,.,TRBV6-5
CASSQGGDGVGNQPQHF,.,TRBJ1-5,few,TRBV4-2
CASSQPGGTDTQYF,.,TRBJ2-3,many,TRBV3-1
CSATSMGGPGNTIYF,.,TRBJ1-3,many,TRBV20-1
CAITNPGLSPGTQYF,.,TRBJ2-3,many,TRBV10-3
CASSLRTPGQTYGYTF,TRBD1,TRBJ1-2,many,TRBV28
CSALDVRDSLYEQYF,TRBD1,TRBJ2-7,many,TRBV20-1
CASSAVRQQQFF,.,TRBJ2-1,many,TRBV5-6
CASSSHRGSNQPQHF,TRBD1,TRBJ1-5,.,TRBV7-2
CASSLSSQGIQPQHF,.,TRBJ1-5,many,TRBV12-3/TRBV12-4
CASSKKSGAGNTEAFF,.,TRBJ1-1,.,TRBV21-1
CSALQGRENTEAFF,.,TRBJ1-1,many,TRBV20-1
CSVRRGGQNTEAFF,.,TRBJ1-1,few,TRBV29-1
CASSIQTGGNQPQHF,TRBD1,TRBJ1-5,many,TRBV7-2
CASSVNPGLSDTQYF,.,TRBJ2-3,many,TRBV10-2
CASRSGVTKNIQYF,.,TRBJ2-4,many,TRBV6-2/TRBV6-3
CASSHRDLEDTEAFF,.,TRBJ1-1,many,TRBV6-9
CAISILGGETQYF,.,TRBJ2-5,many,TRBV10-3
CASSRQGAYEQYF,TRBD1,TRBJ2-7,many,TRBV25-1
CASNSQTGRGYGYTF,TRBD1,TRBJ1-2,many,TRBV12-3/TRBV12-4
CASSQEGTGWSEQFF,TRBD1,TRBJ2-1,.,TRBV4-2
CASSSSRYEQYF,.,TRBJ2-7,medium-sized,TRBV7-9
CASSLFVPRSNQPQHF,.,TRBJ1-5,many,TRBV5-6
CASSLVASPEGTDTQYF,.,TRBJ2-3,many,TRBV5-5
CASSYSGQDNQPQHF,.,TRBJ1-5,many,TRBV6-5
CASRPGLAGSTDTQYF,TRBD2,TRBJ2-3,many,TRBV4-3
CASSAKGLSKGEQYF,TRBD2,TRBJ2-7,many,TRBV12-3/TRBV12-4
CASTTNEKLFF,.,TRBJ1-4,.,TRBV2
CASSWARTSPGIF,TRBD2,TRBJ2-5,.,TRBV6-5
CASSLGGTPYEQYF,.,TRBJ2-7,many,TRBV5-6
CASSVTGMDYGYTF,TRBD1,TRBJ1-2,many,TRBV9
CSARDLVGEGNYGYTF,.,TRBJ1-2,many,TRBV20-1
CASSLYRGLTEAFF,TRBD1,TRBJ1-1,many,TRBV5-1
CASSHQVGLTDTQYF,.,TRBJ2-3,many,TRBV12-3/TRBV12-4
CASSELAGGPAGTGELFF,TRBD2,TRBJ2-2,many,TRBV5-1
CASSPSYLQETQYF,.,TRBJ2-5,many,TRBV7-2
CASSSSSGIYNEQFF,TRBD2,TRBJ2-1,.,TRBV5-1